A selection of T cell receptor beta chains follows, all from one sample in a study of T-cell memory formation after mild COVID-19. TCRdb reanalysed the 5' RACE reads using MiXCR and keeps one entry per CDR3 protein. Of about 250,000 distinct CDR3 sequences in the sample, just over 15% were seen once. The sample consisted of PBMCs or a T cell subset sorted from them (not recorded which). Source of these receptors: an adult woman who had mild COVID-19 (a few samples of this study predate the infection). Cell type and time point are not known. Each CDR3 is given with its conserved first and last residue. Each record gives: J gene, clone size, V gene, D gene, CDR3 protein, CDR3 DNA. A D gene is named only where the DNA matches it firmly. Some rows mark clone size as missing; the rest say once, few, many or name a class of expanded clone.

J gene: TRBJ1-6; clone size: few; V gene: TRBV28; D gene: TRBD1; CDR3 protein: CASSLRGYRGGSPLHF; CDR3 DNA: TGTGCCAGCAGTTTAAGGGGTTACAGGGGAGGTTCACCCCTCCACTTT
J gene: TRBJ2-7; clone size: NA; V gene: TRBV6-1; D gene: NA; CDR3 protein: CASRLVYEQYF; CDR3 DNA: TGTGCCAGCAGACTAGTCTACGAGCAGTACTTC
J gene: TRBJ2-5; clone size: NA; V gene: TRBV12-3/TRBV12-4; D gene: TRBD2; CDR3 protein: CASSPRRLAGGGETQYF; CDR3 DNA: TGTGCCAGCAGTCCCCGACGACTAGCGGGGGGAGGGGAGACCCAGTACTTC
J gene: TRBJ1-1; clone size: NA; V gene: TRBV7-3; D gene: NA; CDR3 protein: CASSLNGLNTEAFF; CDR3 DNA: TGTGCCAGCAGCTTAAATGGCCTGAACACTGAAGCTTTCTTT
J gene: TRBJ2-7; clone size: few; V gene: TRBV10-2; D gene: TRBD2; CDR3 protein: CASSESLAGGIYEQYF; CDR3 DNA: TGCGCCAGCAGTGAGTCTCTAGCGGGAGGAATCTACGAGCAGTACTTC
J gene: TRBJ2-7; clone size: few; V gene: TRBV29-1; D gene: NA; CDR3 protein: CSVRELGRGEQYF; CDR3 DNA: TGCAGCGTAAGAGAACTAGGTAGGGGCGAGCAGTACTTC
J gene: TRBJ1-3; clone size: NA; V gene: TRBV4-2; D gene: NA; CDR3 protein: CASSQERSGNTIYF; CDR3 DNA: TGTGCCAGCAGCCAAGAACGGTCTGGAAACACCATATATTTT
J gene: TRBJ1-1; clone size: NA; V gene: TRBV2; D gene: NA; CDR3 protein: CASSDNSMNTEAFF; CDR3 DNA: TGTGCCAGCAGTGATAACAGCATGAACACTGAAGCTTTCTTT
J gene: TRBJ1-6; clone size: NA; V gene: TRBV6-1; D gene: TRBD1; CDR3 protein: CASRLTGGNSPLHF; CDR3 DNA: TGTGCCAGCAGATTGACAGGGGGTAATTCACCCCTCCACTTT
J gene: TRBJ2-7; clone size: many; V gene: TRBV7-6; D gene: TRBD2; CDR3 protein: CASSKGLAYEQYF; CDR3 DNA: TGTGCCAGCAGCAAGGGACTAGCCTACGAGCAGTACTTC
J gene: TRBJ2-3; clone size: few; V gene: TRBV7-2; D gene: TRBD2; CDR3 protein: CASSLRTSGRADTQYF; CDR3 DNA: TGTGCCAGCAGCTTAAGGACTAGCGGGAGGGCAGATACGCAGTATTTT
J gene: TRBJ2-1; clone size: NA; V gene: TRBV18; D gene: NA; CDR3 protein: CASSINQINEQFF; CDR3 DNA: TGTGCCAGCTCGATTAATCAGATTAATGAGCAGTTCTTC
J gene: TRBJ2-5; clone size: many; V gene: TRBV20-1; D gene: TRBD2; CDR3 protein: CSASLKPTSRETQYF; CDR3 DNA: TGCAGTGCTAGCCTTAAGCCGACTAGCAGGGAGACCCAGTACTTC
J gene: TRBJ1-3; clone size: NA; V gene: TRBV15; D gene: NA; CDR3 protein: CATSRGRTSGNTIYF; CDR3 DNA: TGTGCCACCAGCAGAGGACGGACTTCTGGAAACACCATATATTTT
J gene: TRBJ2-4; clone size: NA; V gene: TRBV20-1; D gene: NA; CDR3 protein: CSARDQRGTNIQYF; CDR3 DNA: TGCAGTGCTAGAGATCAGCGAGGGACAAACATTCAGTACTTC
J gene: TRBJ2-5; clone size: NA; V gene: TRBV5-1; D gene: TRBD2; CDR3 protein: CASSSRLASAETQYF; CDR3 DNA: TGCGCCAGCAGCTCCCGACTAGCGTCCGCGGAGACCCAGTACTTC
J gene: TRBJ2-6; clone size: NA; V gene: TRBV14; D gene: NA; CDR3 protein: CASSQGGYSGANVLTF; CDR3 DNA: TGTGCCAGCAGCCAAGGAGGGTACTCTGGGGCCAACGTCCTGACTTTC
J gene: TRBJ1-1; clone size: many; V gene: TRBV3-1; D gene: TRBD1; CDR3 protein: CASSLGQGSTEAFF; CDR3 DNA: TGTGCCAGCAGTTTGGGACAGGGGAGCACTGAAGCTTTCTTT
J gene: TRBJ2-3; clone size: NA; V gene: TRBV5-4; D gene: TRBD2; CDR3 protein: CASSPQGGRRTDTQYF; CDR3 DNA: TGTGCCAGCAGCCCACAAGGCGGGAGGCGCACAGATACGCAGTATTTT
J gene: TRBJ1-1; clone size: few; V gene: TRBV20-1; D gene: NA; CDR3 protein: CSARPWAGSSAEAFF; CDR3 DNA: TGCAGTGCTAGACCATGGGCGGGGTCCTCCGCTGAAGCTTTCTTT
J gene: TRBJ2-7; clone size: few; V gene: TRBV15; D gene: NA; CDR3 protein: CATSRGYTYEQYF; CDR3 DNA: TGTGCCACCAGCAGGGGGTATACCTACGAGCAGTACTTC
J gene: TRBJ1-1; clone size: few; V gene: TRBV12-3/TRBV12-4; D gene: TRBD1; CDR3 protein: CASSYGQGVTEAFF; CDR3 DNA: TGTGCCAGCAGTTATGGACAGGGGGTAACTGAAGCTTTCTTT
J gene: TRBJ1-2; clone size: few; V gene: TRBV5-1; D gene: TRBD1; CDR3 protein: CASSLGFDRAGAYGYTF; CDR3 DNA: TGCGCCAGCAGCTTAGGTTTCGACAGGGCTGGGGCTTATGGCTACACCTTC
J gene: TRBJ2-1; clone size: few; V gene: TRBV1; D gene: NA; CDR3 protein: CTSSQGGGLARTYNEQFF; CDR3 DNA: TGCACCAGCAGCCAGGGAGGGGGACTAGCGAGGACCTACAATGAGCAGTTCTTC
J gene: TRBJ2-3; clone size: NA; V gene: TRBV6-1; D gene: NA; CDR3 protein: CASSGYSTDTQYF; CDR3 DNA: TGTGCCAGCAGTGGATATAGCACAGATACGCAGTATTTT
J gene: TRBJ1-6; clone size: NA; V gene: TRBV12-3/TRBV12-4; D gene: NA; CDR3 protein: CASSLGALRPLHF; CDR3 DNA: TGTGCCAGCAGTTTGGGGGCCCTGCGACCCCTCCACTTT
J gene: TRBJ2-5; clone size: few; V gene: TRBV12-3/TRBV12-4; D gene: NA; CDR3 protein: CASSLSPKGGETQYF; CDR3 DNA: TGTGCCAGCAGTTTATCCCCCAAGGGGGGAGAGACCCAGTACTTC
J gene: TRBJ2-5; clone size: few; V gene: TRBV9; D gene: TRBD2; CDR3 protein: CASSFGSSGGETQYF; CDR3 DNA: TGTGCCAGCAGCTTTGGATCTAGCGGGGGAGAGACCCAGTACTTC
J gene: TRBJ1-6; clone size: few; V gene: TRBV14; D gene: NA; CDR3 protein: CASSQVQASSPLHF; CDR3 DNA: TGTGCCAGCAGCCAAGTACAGGCCAGTTCACCCCTCCACTTT
J gene: TRBJ2-3; clone size: few; V gene: TRBV7-9; D gene: NA; CDR3 protein: CASSTMTSTDTQYF; CDR3 DNA: TGTGCCAGCAGCACCATGACTAGCACAGATACGCAGTATTTT
J gene: TRBJ2-3; clone size: NA; V gene: TRBV18; D gene: NA; CDR3 protein: CASSPVYRAGGADTQYF; CDR3 DNA: TGTGCCAGCTCACCGGTTTACAGGGCCGGCGGAGCAGATACGCAGTATTTT
J gene: TRBJ2-2; clone size: NA; V gene: TRBV15; D gene: TRBD1; CDR3 protein: CATSRVTGVGELFF; CDR3 DNA: TGTGCCACCAGCAGAGTAACAGGGGTTGGGGAGCTGTTTTTT
J gene: TRBJ1-2; clone size: many; V gene: TRBV7-3; D gene: NA; CDR3 protein: CASSPGRLVQTNYGYTF; CDR3 DNA: TGTGCCAGCAGCCCCGGCCGCCTGGTGCAAACTAACTATGGCTACACCTTC
J gene: TRBJ1-2; clone size: few; V gene: TRBV7-2; D gene: TRBD1; CDR3 protein: CASSLEGQGGVSYGYTF; CDR3 DNA: TGTGCCAGCAGCTTAGAAGGGCAGGGGGGGGTATCCTATGGCTACACCTTC
J gene: TRBJ2-1; clone size: NA; V gene: TRBV14; D gene: TRBD2; CDR3 protein: CASSQDRSSGGSEQFF; CDR3 DNA: TGTGCCAGCAGCCAAGATCGCAGTAGCGGGGGGTCCGAGCAGTTCTTC
J gene: TRBJ2-3; clone size: NA; V gene: TRBV3-1; D gene: NA; CDR3 protein: CASSQPGGADTQYF; CDR3 DNA: TGTGCCAGCAGCCAACCCGGGGGTGCGGATACGCAGTATTTT
J gene: TRBJ2-2; clone size: NA; V gene: TRBV7-8; D gene: TRBD1; CDR3 protein: CASLPFRLTGTDTGELFF; CDR3 DNA: TGTGCCAGTCTCCCATTCCGATTGACAGGGACGGACACCGGGGAGCTGTTTTTT
J gene: TRBJ2-7; clone size: NA; V gene: TRBV18; D gene: TRBD1; CDR3 protein: CASSPGTGGTGEQYF; CDR3 DNA: TGTGCCAGCTCACCAGGGACAGGGGGAACGGGGGAGCAGTACTTC
J gene: TRBJ1-1; clone size: NA; V gene: TRBV5-1; D gene: NA; CDR3 protein: CASSNPQGNTEAFF; CDR3 DNA: TGCGCCAGCAGTAACCCACAGGGAAACACTGAAGCTTTCTTT
J gene: TRBJ1-2; clone size: few; V gene: TRBV20-1; D gene: NA; CDR3 protein: CSAPAFGRKVKDGYTF; CDR3 DNA: TGCAGTGCCCCAGCCTTCGGTCGGAAAGTAAAAGATGGCTACACCTTC
J gene: TRBJ1-1; clone size: few; V gene: TRBV12-3/TRBV12-4; D gene: TRBD1; CDR3 protein: CASSFGGTGHTEAFF; CDR3 DNA: TGTGCCAGCAGTTTCGGTGGGACAGGCCACACTGAAGCTTTCTTT
J gene: TRBJ2-3; clone size: NA; V gene: TRBV18; D gene: NA; CDR3 protein: CASSLDYLGTDTQYF; CDR3 DNA: TGTGCCAGCTCACTGGACTACCTCGGCACAGATACGCAGTATTTT
J gene: TRBJ2-7; clone size: few; V gene: TRBV7-2; D gene: TRBD2; CDR3 protein: CASSLWGGSTYEQYF; CDR3 DNA: TGTGCCAGCAGCTTGTGGGGCGGGAGCACGTACGAGCAGTACTTC
J gene: TRBJ1-2; clone size: few; V gene: TRBV7-2; D gene: NA; CDR3 protein: CASSLGQGLGYTF; CDR3 DNA: TGTGCCAGCAGCTTAGGGCAGGGGCTTGGCTACACCTTC
J gene: TRBJ2-7; clone size: NA; V gene: TRBV29-1; D gene: TRBD1; CDR3 protein: CSVVPGGYYEQYF; CDR3 DNA: TGCAGCGTTGTCCCAGGGGGTTACTACGAGCAGTACTTC
J gene: TRBJ1-1; clone size: few; V gene: TRBV10-3; D gene: NA; CDR3 protein: CAISETTAGTEAFF; CDR3 DNA: TGTGCCATCAGTGAGACCACCGCGGGCACTGAAGCTTTCTTT
J gene: TRBJ2-7; clone size: NA; V gene: TRBV6-2/TRBV6-3; D gene: NA; CDR3 protein: CASSYSIGEQYF; CDR3 DNA: TGTGCCAGCAGTTACTCGATAGGCGAGCAGTACTTC
J gene: TRBJ1-1; clone size: few; V gene: TRBV6-5; D gene: TRBD1; CDR3 protein: CASSYSTTGRWTEAFF; CDR3 DNA: TGTGCCAGCAGTTACTCGACGACAGGGCGGTGGACTGAAGCTTTCTTT
J gene: TRBJ2-7; clone size: many; V gene: TRBV3-1; D gene: TRBD1; CDR3 protein: CASSQDQGTASYEQYF; CDR3 DNA: TGTGCCAGCAGCCAAGATCAGGGGACAGCGTCCTACGAGCAGTACTTC
J gene: TRBJ1-1; clone size: many; V gene: TRBV5-1; D gene: NA; CDR3 protein: CASSLKGVNTEAFF; CDR3 DNA: TGCGCCAGCAGCTTGAAGGGGGTGAACACTGAAGCTTTCTTT
J gene: TRBJ2-7; clone size: NA; V gene: TRBV7-2; D gene: NA; CDR3 protein: CASSWPPGSAGHEQYF; CDR3 DNA: TGTGCCAGCAGCTGGCCGCCAGGCAGCGCCGGCCACGAGCAGTACTTC
J gene: TRBJ2-2; clone size: NA; V gene: TRBV20-1; D gene: TRBD2; CDR3 protein: CSARVTSGGASNTGELFF; CDR3 DNA: TGCAGTGCTAGGGTAACTAGCGGGGGGGCTTCGAACACCGGGGAGCTGTTTTTT
J gene: TRBJ1-2; clone size: NA; V gene: TRBV9; D gene: NA; CDR3 protein: CASSVTGSVGYTF; CDR3 DNA: TGTGCCAGCAGCGTTACAGGGAGCGTTGGCTACACCTTC
J gene: TRBJ2-1; clone size: NA; V gene: TRBV7-2; D gene: NA; CDR3 protein: CASSLKDSPREQFF; CDR3 DNA: TGTGCCAGCAGCTTAAAGGACTCCCCGCGGGAGCAGTTCTTC
J gene: TRBJ1-1; clone size: few; V gene: TRBV4-1; D gene: NA; CDR3 protein: CASSQEGWGYTEAFF; CDR3 DNA: TGCGCCAGCAGCCAAGAAGGATGGGGTTACACTGAAGCTTTCTTT
J gene: TRBJ1-2; clone size: NA; V gene: TRBV4-2; D gene: NA; CDR3 protein: CASSQGQYNYGYTF; CDR3 DNA: TGTGCCAGCAGCCAAGGGCAGTATAACTATGGCTACACCTTC
J gene: TRBJ1-2; clone size: NA; V gene: TRBV18; D gene: NA; CDR3 protein: CASSPVLTTNYGYTF; CDR3 DNA: TGTGCCAGCTCACCAGTCCTCACCACTAACTATGGCTACACCTTC
J gene: TRBJ1-5; clone size: few; V gene: TRBV12-3/TRBV12-4; D gene: NA; CDR3 protein: CASSLAQGHGTNQPQHF; CDR3 DNA: TGTGCCAGCAGTTTAGCGCAGGGACACGGTACCAATCAGCCCCAGCATTTT
J gene: TRBJ2-7; clone size: NA; V gene: TRBV7-2; D gene: NA; CDR3 protein: CASSSPARANYEQYF; CDR3 DNA: TGTGCCAGCAGCTCCCCAGCGAGGGCCAACTACGAGCAGTACTTC